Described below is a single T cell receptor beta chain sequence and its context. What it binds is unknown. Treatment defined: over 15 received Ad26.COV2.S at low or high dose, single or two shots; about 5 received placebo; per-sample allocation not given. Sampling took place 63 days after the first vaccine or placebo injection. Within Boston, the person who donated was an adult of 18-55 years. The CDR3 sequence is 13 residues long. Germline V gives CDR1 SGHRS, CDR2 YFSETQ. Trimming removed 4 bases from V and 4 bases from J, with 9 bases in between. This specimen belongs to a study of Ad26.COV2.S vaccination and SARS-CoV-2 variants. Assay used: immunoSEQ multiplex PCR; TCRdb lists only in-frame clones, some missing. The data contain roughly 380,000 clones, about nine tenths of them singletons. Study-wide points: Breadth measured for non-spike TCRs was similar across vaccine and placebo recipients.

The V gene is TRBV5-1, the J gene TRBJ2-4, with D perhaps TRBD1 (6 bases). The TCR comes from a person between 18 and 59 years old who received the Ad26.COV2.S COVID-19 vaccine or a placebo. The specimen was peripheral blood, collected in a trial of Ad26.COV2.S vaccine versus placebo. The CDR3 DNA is TGCGCCAGCAGCCACGGACAGAAAAACATTCAGTACTTC. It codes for CASSHGQKNIQYF. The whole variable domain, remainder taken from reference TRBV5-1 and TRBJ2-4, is KAGVTQTPRYLIKTRGQQVTLSCSPISGHRSVSWYQQTPGQGLQFLFEYFSETQRNKGNFPGRFSGRQFSNSRSEMNVSTLELGDSALYLCASSHGQKNIQYFGAGTRLSVL.